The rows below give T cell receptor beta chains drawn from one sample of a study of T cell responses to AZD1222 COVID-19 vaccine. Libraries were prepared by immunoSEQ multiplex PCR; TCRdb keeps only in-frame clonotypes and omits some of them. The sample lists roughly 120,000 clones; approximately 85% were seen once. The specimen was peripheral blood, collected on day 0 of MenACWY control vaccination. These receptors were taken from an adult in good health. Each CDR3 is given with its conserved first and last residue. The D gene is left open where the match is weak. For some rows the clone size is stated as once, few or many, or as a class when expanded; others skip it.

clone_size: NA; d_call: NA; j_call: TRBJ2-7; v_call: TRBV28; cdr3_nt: TGTGCCAGCAGTGCCCTTACAGGGCCCCGTGCCTACGAGCAGTACTTC; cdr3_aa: CASSALTGPRAYEQYF
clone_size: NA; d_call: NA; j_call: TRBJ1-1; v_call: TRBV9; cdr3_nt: TGTGCCAGCAGCGTATCTGCGTTCCCGGAGAGGGCTGAAGCTTTCTTT; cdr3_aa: CASSVSAFPERAEAFF
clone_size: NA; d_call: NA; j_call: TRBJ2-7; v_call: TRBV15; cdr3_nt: TGTGCCACCAGCAGGGTTCCATCTTTATCCGAGCAGTACTTC; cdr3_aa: CATSRVPSLSEQYF
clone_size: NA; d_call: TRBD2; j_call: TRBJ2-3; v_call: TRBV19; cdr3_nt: TGTGCCACCAGAGACCCCAGCGGGAGAGGGCCAGATACGCAGTATTTT; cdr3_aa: CATRDPSGRGPDTQYF
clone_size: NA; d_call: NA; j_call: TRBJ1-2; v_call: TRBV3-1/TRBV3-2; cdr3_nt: TGTGCCAGCAGCCAAGGGAGGCAGGGACAAGGCTACACCTTC; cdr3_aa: CASSQGRQGQGYTF
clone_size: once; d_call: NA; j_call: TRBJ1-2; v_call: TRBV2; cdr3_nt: TGTGCCAGCAGTGCTGAGGGGGATGCTGGCTACACCTTC; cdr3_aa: CASSAEGDAGYTF
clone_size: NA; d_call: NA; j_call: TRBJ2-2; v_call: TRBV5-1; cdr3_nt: TGCGCCAGCAGCTTTAGAAGTCTAGCGAACGCGAACACCGGGGAGCTGTTTTTT; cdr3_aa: CASSFRSLANANTGELFF
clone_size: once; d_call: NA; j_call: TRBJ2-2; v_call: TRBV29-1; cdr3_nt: TGCAGCGTCGTGGTGGGGGCTGGCGGGGAGCTGTTTTTT; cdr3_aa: CSVVVGAGGELFF
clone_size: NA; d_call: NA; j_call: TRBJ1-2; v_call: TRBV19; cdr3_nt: TGTGCCAGTAGGGCGAGCGGGGGGAGCTATGGCTACACCTTC; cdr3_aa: CASRASGGSYGYTF
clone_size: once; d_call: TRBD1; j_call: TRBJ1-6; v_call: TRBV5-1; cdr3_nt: TGCGCCAGCACCCCCCAGGGGGTGGGAAATTCACCCCTCCACTTT; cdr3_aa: CASTPQGVGNSPLHF
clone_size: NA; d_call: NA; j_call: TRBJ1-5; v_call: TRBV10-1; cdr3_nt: TGCGCCTCCTCGGGACATTCAACGGAGCCCCAGCATTTT; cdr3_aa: CASSGHSTEPQHF
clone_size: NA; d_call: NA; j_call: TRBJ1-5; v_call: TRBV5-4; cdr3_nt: TGTGCCAGCAGCTTGGATGGGTTGAGCAATCAGCCCCAGCATTTT; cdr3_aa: CASSLDGLSNQPQHF
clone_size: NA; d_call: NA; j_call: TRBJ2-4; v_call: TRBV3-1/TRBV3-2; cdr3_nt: TGTGCCAGCAGCCAAGGGGGCATTCAGTACTTC; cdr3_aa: CASSQGGIQYF
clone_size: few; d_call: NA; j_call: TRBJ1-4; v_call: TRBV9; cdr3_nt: TGTGCCAGTAGCACCGCAGGGGCATTTTACGAAAAACTGTTTTTT; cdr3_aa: CASSTAGAFYEKLFF
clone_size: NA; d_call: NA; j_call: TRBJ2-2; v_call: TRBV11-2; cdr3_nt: TGTGCCAGCAGCCCTATTCCACAGGGGAACACCGGGGAGCTGTTTTTT; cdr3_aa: CASSPIPQGNTGELFF
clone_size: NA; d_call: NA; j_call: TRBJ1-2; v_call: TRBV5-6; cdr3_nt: TGTGCCAGCAGCCCAGGACAGCGCTATGGCTACACCTTC; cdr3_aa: CASSPGQRYGYTF
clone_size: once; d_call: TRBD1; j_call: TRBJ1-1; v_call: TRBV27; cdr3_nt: TGTGCCAGCAGTTTATCGAACAGGGGTTCCACTGAAGCTTTCTTT; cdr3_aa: CASSLSNRGSTEAFF
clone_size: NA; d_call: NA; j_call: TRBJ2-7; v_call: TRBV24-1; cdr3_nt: TGTGCCACCAGTTTGTGGGACTCAGAGAGCTCCTACGAGCAGTACTTC; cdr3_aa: CATSLWDSESSYEQYF
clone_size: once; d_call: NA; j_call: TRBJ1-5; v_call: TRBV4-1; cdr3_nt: TGCGCCAGCAGCCAAGGTGGGGGGCGAAATCAGCCCCAGCATTTT; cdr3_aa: CASSQGGGRNQPQHF
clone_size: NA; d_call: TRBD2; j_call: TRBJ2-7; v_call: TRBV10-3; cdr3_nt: TGTGCCACCGGAGCGGGAGTGGCATACGAGCAGTACTTC; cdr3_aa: CATGAGVAYEQYF
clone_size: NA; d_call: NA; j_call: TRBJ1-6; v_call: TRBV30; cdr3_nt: TGTGCCTGGAGCAGGACAGCAGGTTCACCCCTCCACTTT; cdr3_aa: CAWSRTAGSPLHF
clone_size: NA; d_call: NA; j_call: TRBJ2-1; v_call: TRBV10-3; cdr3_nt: TGTGCCATCAGTGACGCTCCGAGGAATGAGCAGTTCTTC; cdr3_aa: CAISDAPRNEQFF
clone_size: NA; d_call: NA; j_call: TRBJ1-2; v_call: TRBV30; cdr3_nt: TGTGCCTGGAGTCGATCCTATGGCTACACCTTC; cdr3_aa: CAWSRSYGYTF
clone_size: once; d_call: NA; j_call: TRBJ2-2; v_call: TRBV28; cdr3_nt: TGTGCCAGCAGTTTACCCCTAGCTCTGGCCGGGGAGCTGTTTTTT; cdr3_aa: CASSLPLALAGELFF
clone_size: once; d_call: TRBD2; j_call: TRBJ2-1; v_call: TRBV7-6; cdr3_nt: TGTGCCAGCAGCTTAGGGGGGACTAGCGGGAGGTTCGCCAATGAGCAGTTCTTC; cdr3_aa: CASSLGGTSGRFANEQFF
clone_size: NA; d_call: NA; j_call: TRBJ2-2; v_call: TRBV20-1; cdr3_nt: TGCAGCCCCGGGGAGCTGTTTTTT; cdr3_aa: CSPGELFF
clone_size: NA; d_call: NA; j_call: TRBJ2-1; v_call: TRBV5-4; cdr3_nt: TGTGCCAGCAGCTCCCGGGACCAGCAAGGGCAGTTCTTC; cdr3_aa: CASSSRDQQGQFF
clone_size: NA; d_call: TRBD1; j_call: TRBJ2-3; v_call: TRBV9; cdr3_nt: TGTGCCAGCGGCCAAAACCGGGACAGACCCACAGATACGCAGTATTTT; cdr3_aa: CASGQNRDRPTDTQYF
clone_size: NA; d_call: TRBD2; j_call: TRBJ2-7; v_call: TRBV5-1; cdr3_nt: TGCGCCAGCAGCTTGGAGCCAGCGGGAGTATACGAGCAGTACTTC; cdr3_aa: CASSLEPAGVYEQYF
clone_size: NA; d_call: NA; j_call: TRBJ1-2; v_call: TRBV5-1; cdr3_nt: TGCGCCAGCAGCCCCGGACAGTCTAACTATGGCTACACCTTC; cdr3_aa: CASSPGQSNYGYTF
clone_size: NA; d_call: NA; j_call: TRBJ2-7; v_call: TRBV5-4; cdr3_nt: TGTGCCAGCAGCTCCCGCCCCCTCCCCGGCTCCTACGAGCAGTACTTC; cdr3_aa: CASSSRPLPGSYEQYF
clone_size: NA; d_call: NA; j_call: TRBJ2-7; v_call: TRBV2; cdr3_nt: TGTGCCAGCAGTGGTTTCAGCTACGAGCAGTACTTC; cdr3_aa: CASSGFSYEQYF
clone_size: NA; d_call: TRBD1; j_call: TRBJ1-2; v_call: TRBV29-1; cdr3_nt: TGCAGCGTTTGGGACAGGGGTGGCTATGGCTACACCTTC; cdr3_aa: CSVWDRGGYGYTF
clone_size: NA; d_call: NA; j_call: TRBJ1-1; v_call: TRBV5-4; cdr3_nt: TGTGCCAGCAGCCACGACGGGAACACTGAAGCTTTCTTT; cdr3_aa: CASSHDGNTEAFF
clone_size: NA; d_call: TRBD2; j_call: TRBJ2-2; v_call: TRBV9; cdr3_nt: TGTGCCAGCAGCGCGGGGACTAGCGGGAGATACACCGGGGAGCTGTTTTTT; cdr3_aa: CASSAGTSGRYTGELFF
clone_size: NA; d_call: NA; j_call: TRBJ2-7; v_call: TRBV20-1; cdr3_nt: TGCAGTGCCAGTTCGAACCGGCAGTCCAACTTC; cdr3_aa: CSASSNRQSNF
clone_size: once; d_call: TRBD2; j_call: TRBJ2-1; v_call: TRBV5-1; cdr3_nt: TGCGCCAGCCTAATGAGGGAGGGGTCCAATGAGCAGTTCTTC; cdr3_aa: CASLMREGSNEQFF
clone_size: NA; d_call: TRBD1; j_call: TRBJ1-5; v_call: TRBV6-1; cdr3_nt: TGTGCCAGCAGTGAAGCAGCTACAGGGGGACATCAGCCCCAGCATTTT; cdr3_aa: CASSEAATGGHQPQHF
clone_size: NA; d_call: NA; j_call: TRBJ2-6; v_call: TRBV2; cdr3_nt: TGTGCCAGCACCTTCCCTGCTTCTGGGGCCAACGTCCTGACTTTC; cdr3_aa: CASTFPASGANVLTF
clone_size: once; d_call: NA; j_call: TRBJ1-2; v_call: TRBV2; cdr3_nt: TGTGCCAGCAGCCAGGCGTATGGCTACACCTTC; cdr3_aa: CASSQAYGYTF
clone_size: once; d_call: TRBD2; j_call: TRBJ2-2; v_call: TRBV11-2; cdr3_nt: TGTGCCAGCAGCTTACTGGCTAGCGGGCGGGAGCTGTTTTTT; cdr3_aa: CASSLLASGRELFF
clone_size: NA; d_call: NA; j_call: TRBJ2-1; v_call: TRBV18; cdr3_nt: TGTGCCAGCTCAACCAGCGCACACAATGAGCAGTTCTTC; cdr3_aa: CASSTSAHNEQFF
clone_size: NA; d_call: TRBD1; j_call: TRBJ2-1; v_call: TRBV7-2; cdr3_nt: TGTGCCAGCAGCGCAAACAGGGGGGTAGCTGATGAGCAGTTCTTC; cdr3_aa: CASSANRGVADEQFF
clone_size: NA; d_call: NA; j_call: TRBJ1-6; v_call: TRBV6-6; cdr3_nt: TGTGCCAGCATCAGGACTTTGGATTCACCCCTCCACTTT; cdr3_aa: CASIRTLDSPLHF
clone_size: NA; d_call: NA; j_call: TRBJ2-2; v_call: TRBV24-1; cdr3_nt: TGTGCCACCAGGGAATCCATGAACACCGGGGAGCTGTTTTTT; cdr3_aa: CATRESMNTGELFF